The sequence of this TCR beta chain was determined in a study of graft-versus-host responses after intestinal transplantation. Looking at the study overall: Recipients obtained multivisceral, liver-intestinal, or isolated intestinal transplants. Induction with anti-thymocyte globulin, then tacrolimus and steroids for about 3 years, was given to all recipients. Study results and limitations: Those patients showing graft-donor T cell macrochimerism displayed high graft-versus-host to host-versus-graft clonal ratios in allografts. GvH clones were found in recipient marrow; some appeared first in ileum or blood.

V lost 3 bases to trimming and J lost 6 bases; unmatched junction nucleotides: 11. Germline V gene lookup returns CDR1 LNHDA and CDR2 SQIVND (reference sequence). The CDR3 is made up of 18 amino acids. Assay: immunoSEQ multiplex PCR; the TCRdb copy retains only in-frame clones and omits some. The sample records 25,000 to 35,000 clones, approximately 80% being singletons. Worth noting for this clone: Its antigen remains unidentified.

J is TRBJ2-3 and V is TRBV19; 14 bases agree with TRBD2. Specimen: unstimulated CD8+ T cells sorted from spleen or lymph node cells, collected before intestinal transplant. This sequence was found in a human donor who received an intestinal transplant. The CDR3 here is CASSISRLAGGPWDTQYF. Here the CDR3 DNA reads TGTGCCAGTAGTATTTCCCGACTAGCGGGAGGGCCGTGGGATACGCAGTATTTT. Drawing the rest from reference TRBV19 and TRBJ2-3, the complete variable domain is DGGITQSPKYLFRKEGQNVTLSCEQNLNHDAMYWYRQDPGQGLRLIYYSQIVNDFQKGDIAEGYSVSREKKESFPLTVTSAQKNPTAFYLCASSISRLAGGPWDTQYFGPGTRLTVL.